The clone carrying this T cell receptor (beta chain) showed up just once. In the authors' workflow: Nucleated cell number was recorded as an estimate derived from reference gene primer amplification. The data were produced by immunoSEQ multiplex PCR, yet TCRdb's version contains in-frame clones alone and is incomplete. D and trimming were read from the DNA, whereas the V and J calls and clone size are those reported in that table. The sample holds 300,000 to 350,000 clones, 80% to 90% seen once. This entry is derived from a study of blood T cell repertoires in COVID-19. In the study overall: Spain, Italy and the United States supplied samples that represented acute and convalescent COVID-19. T cells, B-cell-depleted T cells, or PBMCs supplied cDNA or gDNA.

V was clipped by 5 bases and J by 5 bases; unmatched bases: 12. The CDR3 covers 17 residues. Germline CDR1 and CDR2: SGHVS and FQNEAQ. The chain combines TRBV7-8 with TRBJ1-4; TRBD1 matches at 9 bases. The receptor comes from a man younger than 40 with COVID-19, enrolled during active disease. The sample consisted of peripheral blood. This chain's CDR3 is CASSLYRDRVGNEKLFF. DNA for the CDR3: TGTGCCAGCAGCCTATACCGGGACAGGGTGGGGAATGAAAAACTGTTTTTT.